In this sample, the clone carrying this T cell receptor (beta chain) turned up a few times. The antigen is unknown. This sample stems from a study of blood T cells in healthy people across ages. The study, taken as a whole, reports: Per million T cells, TCR beta diversity dropped about linearly as age rose. When set beside aged donors, long-lived donors presented more naive CD4+ cells and higher diversity.

This CDR3 comprises 16 residues. The germline CDR1 and CDR2 sequences are MNHNY and SVGAGI (reference sequence). Trimming removed 8 bases at V and 3 bases at J, with 21 bases between. PCR was performed a second time for about 7 to 11 cycles using a sample-barcoded 5' primer and a J-beta primer mix. TCRdb re-analysed the 5' RACE reads in MiXCR, keeping a single row per CDR3 protein. Counted here are roughly 1,800,000 distinct CDR3 sequences, roughly 52% occurring once; the ten biggest clones make up 2.1%. The sequence came from a middle-aged woman in good health. Sequencing was performed on blood. The chain combines TRBV6-6 with TRBJ2-3; D tentatively fits TRBD1 or TRBD2 (7 bases each). The CDR3, as DNA: TGTGCCAGCTTCCGCGGGAGAGGGGGCTTTACAGATACGCAGTATTTT. Protein product: CASFRGRGGFTDTQYF.